The entry below gives a single T cell receptor (beta chain) sequence along with its context. Time point given: sample taken at primary tumor resection. This entry belongs to a study of spatial heterogeneity in lung cancer. One entry per CDR3 protein, called by TCRdb with MiXCR from the 5' RACE reads. The table lists 2,500 to 3,000 distinct CDR3 sequences, less than 3% of them singletons, with about 23% in the top ten. Germline assignment: CDR1 SGHDT and CDR2 YYEEEE. The CDR3 extends over 14 amino acids. With 2 bases removed from V and 3 bases from J, the gap between germline ends came to 9 bases. This TCR was recovered from a male donor with early-stage non-small cell lung cancer. This material consisted of normal lung tissue next to the tumor, taken at surgery. The chain couples TRBV5-6 to TRBJ1-5; D is unresolved. The DNA for the CDR3 is TGTGCCAGCAGCTTTCATGGCTACAATCAGCCCCAGCATTTT. Translated: CASSFHGYNQPQHF.